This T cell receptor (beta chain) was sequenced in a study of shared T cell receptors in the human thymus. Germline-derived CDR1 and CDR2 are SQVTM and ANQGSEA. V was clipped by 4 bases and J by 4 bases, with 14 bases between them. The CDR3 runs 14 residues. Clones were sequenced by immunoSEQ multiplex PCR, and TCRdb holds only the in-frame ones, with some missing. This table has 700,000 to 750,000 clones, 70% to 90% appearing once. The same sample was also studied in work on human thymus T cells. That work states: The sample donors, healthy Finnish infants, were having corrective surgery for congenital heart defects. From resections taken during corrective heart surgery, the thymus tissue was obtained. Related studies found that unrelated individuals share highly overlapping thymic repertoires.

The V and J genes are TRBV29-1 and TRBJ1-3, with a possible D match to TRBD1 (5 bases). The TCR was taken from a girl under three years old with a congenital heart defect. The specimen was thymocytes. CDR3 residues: CSVGGGAKGNTIYF. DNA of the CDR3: TGCAGCGTTGGCGGCGGGGCGAAAGGAAACACCATATATTTT.